This T cell receptor beta chain was identified in a study of shared clonotypes between healthy human individuals. Study background: The study enrolled a couple of women and a few men aged 18 to 49.

Sequenced by immunoSEQ multiplex PCR; TCRdb stores in-frame clones only, minus some. The sample has approximately 2,200,000 clones; about 93% are singletons. CDR3 length: 15 residues. V lost 5 bases, J lost 3 bases, and 14 bases lay in between. The germline gives CDR1 MNHEY, CDR2 SMNVEV (reference sequence). Overall study results and limits: The donor pool, a small one, limited the genetic and exposure-history diversity represented.

With respect to this clone: Its antigen is currently unknown.

CD45RO-negative CD8 cells positively selected for CCR7 made up the naive population, which excluded terminally differentiated effector memory CD45RA+ cells. The specimen sequenced was naive CD8+ T cells from PBMCs. This sequence was found in a man aged 18-30 years in good health. Some clones in this sample may be carry-over from other donors' samples. The chain joins TRBV27 to TRBJ1-5, with D perhaps TRBD1 (6 bases). The CDR3 nucleotides are TGTGCCAGCAGTCCGTCTACAGGGTCCAATCAGCCCCAGCATTTT. Encoded protein: CASSPSTGSNQPQHF.